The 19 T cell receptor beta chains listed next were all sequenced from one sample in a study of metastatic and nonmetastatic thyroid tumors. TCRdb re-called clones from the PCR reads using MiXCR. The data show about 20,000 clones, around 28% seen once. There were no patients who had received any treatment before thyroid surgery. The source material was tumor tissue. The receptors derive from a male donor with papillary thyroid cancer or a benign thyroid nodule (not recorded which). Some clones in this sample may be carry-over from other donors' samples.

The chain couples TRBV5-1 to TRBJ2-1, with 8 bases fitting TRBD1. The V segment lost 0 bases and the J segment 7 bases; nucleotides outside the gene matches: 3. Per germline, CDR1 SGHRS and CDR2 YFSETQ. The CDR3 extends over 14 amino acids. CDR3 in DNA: TGCGCCAGCAGCTTGGGACAGGGGAAGAATGAGCAGTTCTTC. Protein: CASSLGQGKNEQFF.

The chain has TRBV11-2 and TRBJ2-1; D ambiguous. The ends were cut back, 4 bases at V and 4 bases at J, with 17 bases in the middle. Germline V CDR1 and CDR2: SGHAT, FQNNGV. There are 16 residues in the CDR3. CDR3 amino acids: CASSSITTILYNEQFF. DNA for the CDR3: TGTGCCAGCAGCTCGATTACCACAATCCTTTACAATGAGCAGTTCTTC.

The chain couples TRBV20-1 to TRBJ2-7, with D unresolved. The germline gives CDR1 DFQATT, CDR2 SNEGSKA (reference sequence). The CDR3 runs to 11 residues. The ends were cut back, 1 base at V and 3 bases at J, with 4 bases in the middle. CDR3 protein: CSARGHYEQYF. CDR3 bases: TGCAGTGCTAGAGGGCACTACGAGCAGTACTTC.

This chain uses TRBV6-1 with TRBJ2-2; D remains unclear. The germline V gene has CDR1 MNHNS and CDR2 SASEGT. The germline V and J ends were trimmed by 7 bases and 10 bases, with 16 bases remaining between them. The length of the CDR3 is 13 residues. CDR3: CASIEIGPVELFF. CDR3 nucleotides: TGTGCCAGCATTGAGATAGGGCCCGTGGAGCTGTTTTTT.

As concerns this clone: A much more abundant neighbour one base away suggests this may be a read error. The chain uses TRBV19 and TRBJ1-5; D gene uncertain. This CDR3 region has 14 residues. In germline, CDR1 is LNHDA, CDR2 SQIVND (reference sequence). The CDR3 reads CASGMVMGSQPQHF. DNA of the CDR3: TGTGCCAGTGGTATGGTTATGGGCAGTCAGCCCCAGCATTTT.

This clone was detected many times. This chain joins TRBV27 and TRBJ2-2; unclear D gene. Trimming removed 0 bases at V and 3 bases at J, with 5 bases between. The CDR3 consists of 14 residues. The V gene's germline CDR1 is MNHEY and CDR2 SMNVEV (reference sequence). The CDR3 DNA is TGTGCCAGCAGTTTATCAGGGTACACCGGGGAGCTGTTTTTT. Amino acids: CASSLSGYTGELFF.

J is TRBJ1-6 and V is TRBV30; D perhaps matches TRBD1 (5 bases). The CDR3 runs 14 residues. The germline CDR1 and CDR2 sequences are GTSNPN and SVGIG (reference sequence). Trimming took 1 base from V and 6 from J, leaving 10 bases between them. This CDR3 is CAWSGEGINSPLHF. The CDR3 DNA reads TGTGCCTGGAGTGGAGAGGGGATTAATTCACCCCTCCACTTT.

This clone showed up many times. The CDR3 bases are TGTGCCAGCAGCGTATGGGACAGCTTCTCGGGGGGCTACACCTTC. It is translated as CASSVWDSFSGGYTF. The rearrangement joins TRBV7-9 to TRBJ1-2, with 7 bases identical to TRBD1. The germline CDR1 and CDR2 sequences are SEHNR and FQNEAQ (reference sequence). The J segment lost 8 bases and the V segment lost 5 bases, leaving 14 bases of the junction unmatched. This CDR3 contains 15 residues.

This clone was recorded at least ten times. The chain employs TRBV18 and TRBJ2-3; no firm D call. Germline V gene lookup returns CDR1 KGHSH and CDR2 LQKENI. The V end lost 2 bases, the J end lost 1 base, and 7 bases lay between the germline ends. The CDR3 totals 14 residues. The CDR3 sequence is CASSPGPRTDTQYF. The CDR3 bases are TGTGCCAGCTCACCAGGACCCCGCACAGATACGCAGTATTTT.

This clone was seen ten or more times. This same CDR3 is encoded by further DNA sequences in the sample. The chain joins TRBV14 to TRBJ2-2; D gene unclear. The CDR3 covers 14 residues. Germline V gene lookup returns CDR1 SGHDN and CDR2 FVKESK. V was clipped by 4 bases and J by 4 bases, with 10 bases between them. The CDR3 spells CASSPRTGTGELFF. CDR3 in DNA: TGTGCCAGCAGCCCGCGAACGGGCACCGGGGAGCTGTTTTTT.

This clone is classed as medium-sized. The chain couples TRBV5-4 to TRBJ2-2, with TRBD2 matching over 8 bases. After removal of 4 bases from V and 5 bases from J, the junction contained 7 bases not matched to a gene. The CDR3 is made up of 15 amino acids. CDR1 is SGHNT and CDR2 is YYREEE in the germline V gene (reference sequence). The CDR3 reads CASSPEGGRTGELFF. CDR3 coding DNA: TGTGCCAGCAGCCCGGAGGGCGGGAGGACCGGGGAGCTGTTTTTT. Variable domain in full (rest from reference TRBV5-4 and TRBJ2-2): ETGVTQSPTHLIKTRGQQVTLRCSSQSGHNTVSWYQQALGQGPQFIFQYYREEENGRGNFPPRFSGLQFPNYSSELNVNALELDDSALYLCASSPEGGRTGELFFGEGSRLTVL.

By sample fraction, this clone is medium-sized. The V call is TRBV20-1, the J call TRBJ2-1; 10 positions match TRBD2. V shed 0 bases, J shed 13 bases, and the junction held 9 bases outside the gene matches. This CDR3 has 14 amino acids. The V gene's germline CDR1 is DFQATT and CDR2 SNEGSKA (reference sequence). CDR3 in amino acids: CSAREPSGSRFQFF. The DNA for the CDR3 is TGCAGTGCTAGAGAGCCTAGCGGGAGTCGATTTCAGTTCTTC.

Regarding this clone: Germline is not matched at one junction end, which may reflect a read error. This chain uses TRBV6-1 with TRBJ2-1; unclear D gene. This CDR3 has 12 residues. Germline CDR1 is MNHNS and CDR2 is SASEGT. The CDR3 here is CSSYTIYNEQFF. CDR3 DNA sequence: TGCTCGTCCTACACCATCTACAATGAGCAGTTCTTC.

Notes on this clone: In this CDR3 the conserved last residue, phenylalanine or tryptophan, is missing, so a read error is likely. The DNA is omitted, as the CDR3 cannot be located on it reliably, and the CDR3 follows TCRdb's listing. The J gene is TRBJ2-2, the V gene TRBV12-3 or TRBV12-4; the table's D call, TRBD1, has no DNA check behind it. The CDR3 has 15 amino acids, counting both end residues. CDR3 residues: CASRRRQGFTGELLC.

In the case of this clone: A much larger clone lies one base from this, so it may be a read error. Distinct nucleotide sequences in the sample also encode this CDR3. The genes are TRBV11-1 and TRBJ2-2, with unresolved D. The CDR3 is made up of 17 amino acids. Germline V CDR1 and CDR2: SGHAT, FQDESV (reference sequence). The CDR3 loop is CASSLDARLKNTGELFF. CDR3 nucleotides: TGTGCCAGCAGCTTAGATGCCAGGCTAAAGAACACCGGCGAGCTGTTTTTT. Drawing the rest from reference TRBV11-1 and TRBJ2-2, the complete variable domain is EAEVAQSPRYKITEKSQAVAFWCDPISGHATLYWYRQILGQGPELLVQFQDESVVDDSQLPKDRFSAERLKGVDSTLKIQPAELGDSAMYLCASSLDARLKNTGELFFGEGSRLTVL.

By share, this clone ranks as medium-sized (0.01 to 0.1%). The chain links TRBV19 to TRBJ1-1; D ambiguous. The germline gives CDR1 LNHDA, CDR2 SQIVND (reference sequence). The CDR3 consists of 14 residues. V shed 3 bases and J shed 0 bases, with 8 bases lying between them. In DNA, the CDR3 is TGTGCCAGTAGTATCCCCCATATGAACACTGAAGCTTTCTTT. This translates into CASSIPHMNTEAFF.

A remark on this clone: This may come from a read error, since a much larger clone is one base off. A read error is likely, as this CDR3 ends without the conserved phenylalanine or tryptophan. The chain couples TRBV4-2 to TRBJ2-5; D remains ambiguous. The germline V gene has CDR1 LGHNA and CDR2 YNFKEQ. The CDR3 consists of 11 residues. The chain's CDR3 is CASSHQGTQYL. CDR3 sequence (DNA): TGTGCCAGCAGCCACCAAGGGACCCAGTACCTC.

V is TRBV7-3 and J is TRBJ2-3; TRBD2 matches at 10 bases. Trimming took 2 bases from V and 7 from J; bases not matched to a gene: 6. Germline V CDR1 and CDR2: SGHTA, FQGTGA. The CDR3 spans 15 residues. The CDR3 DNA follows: TGTGCCAGCAGCTTACTAGCGGGAGACCCAAATACGCAGTATTTT. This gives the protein CASSLLAGDPNTQYF. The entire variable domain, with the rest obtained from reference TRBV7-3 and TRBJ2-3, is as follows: GAGVSQTPSNKVTEKGKYVELRCDPISGHTALYWYRQSLGQGPEFLIYFQGTGAADDSGLPNDRFFAVRPEGSVSTLKIQRTERGDSAVYLCASSLLAGDPNTQYFGPGTRLTVL.

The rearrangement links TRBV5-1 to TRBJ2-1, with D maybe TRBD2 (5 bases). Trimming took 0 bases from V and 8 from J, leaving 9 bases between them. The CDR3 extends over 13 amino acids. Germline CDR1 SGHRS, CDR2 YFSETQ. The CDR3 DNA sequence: TGCGCCAGCAGCTTGGGACTAAAGGATGAGCAGTTCTTC. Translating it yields CASSLGLKDEQFF.